A single sample is the source of the 23 T cell receptor beta chains below, sequenced in a study of shared clonotypes between healthy human individuals. Libraries were prepared by immunoSEQ multiplex PCR; TCRdb keeps only in-frame clonotypes and omits some of them. The sample yields more than 2,000,000 clones, around nine tenths seen once. The specimen was naive CD4+ T cells sorted from blood. Described subset: CD45RA+ positively selected. The receptor set was obtained from a man between 18 and 29 years old in good health.

Only a few counts were recorded for this clone. The rearrangement links TRBV6-1 to TRBJ1-5, with a possible D match to TRBD1 (6 bases). Germline CDR1 MNHNS, CDR2 SASEGT. This CDR3 region has 15 residues. The V end was cut by 0 bases, the J end by 4 bases, with 10 bases between. The CDR3 reads CASSEAYRDNQPQHF. CDR3 DNA sequence: TGTGCCAGCAGTGAAGCGTACAGGGATAATCAGCCCCAGCATTTT.

The chain carries TRBV11-2 and TRBJ2-7; 11 positions agree with TRBD1. Germline V lookup: CDR1 SGHAT, CDR2 FQNNGV. The CDR3 contains 15 residues. V lost 5 bases and J lost 3; bases outside the gene matches: 6. The CDR3 DNA sequence: TGTGCCAGCAGCCCTACCGGGACAGGGGGCTACGAGCAGTACTTC. Amino acids: CASSPTGTGGYEQYF.

J is TRBJ1-6 and V is TRBV28; D is perhaps TRBD1 (6 bases). Germline V lookup: CDR1 MDHEN, CDR2 SYDVKM. The CDR3 is made up of 15 amino acids. V was pared by 7 bases and J by 8 bases, with 18 bases between. The CDR3 protein is CASNTEGGVYSPLHF. CDR3 DNA sequence: TGTGCCAGCAACACGGAGGGGGGCGTTTATTCACCCCTCCACTTT. Looking up the rest from reference TRBV28 and TRBJ1-6 gives the full variable domain: DVKVTQSSRYLVKRTGEKVFLECVQDMDHENMFWYRQDPGLGLRLIYFSYDVKMKEKGDIPEGYSVSREKKERFSLILESASTNQTSMYLCASNTEGGVYSPLHFGNGTRLTVT.

The chain employs TRBV5-4 and TRBJ2-1; a weak D match, TRBD2 (5 bases). The germline CDR1 and CDR2 sequences are SGHNT and YYREEE (reference sequence). Trimming cost V 2 bases and J 7 bases, with 16 bases left between them. The length of the CDR3 is 15 residues. In nucleotides, the CDR3 is TGTGCCAGCAGCTTTGGCGGGCGTTTTGGGAATGAGCAGTTCTTC. Protein product: CASSFGGRFGNEQFF.

The V and J genes are TRBV7-2 and TRBJ2-5; 7 nucleotides match TRBD1. CDR1 and CDR2 (germline): SGHTA, FQGNSA. J gave up 2 bases and V 5 bases, and 8 bases lay outside the gene matches. This CDR3 comprises 15 residues. The CDR3 DNA sequence: TGTGCCAGCAGCCCGACAGGGCGAGGGCAAGAGACCCAGTACTTC. Translation: CASSPTGRGQETQYF.

This clone occurred a few times. Other nucleotide sequences in the sample specify the same CDR3. The chain joins TRBV30 to TRBJ1-5; 7 nucleotides align to TRBD1. The CDR3 runs 14 residues. Germline values: CDR1 GTSNPN, CDR2 SVGIG (reference sequence). V gave up 2 bases and J gave up 1 base; unmatched junction bases: 2. For the CDR3, the DNA is TGTGCCTGGAGTCCGACAGGGAGCAATCAGCCCCAGCATTTT. It yields the protein CAWSPTGSNQPQHF. The full variable domain, its missing parts supplied by reference TRBV30 and TRBJ1-5, is SQTIHQWPATLVQPVGSPLSLECTVEGTSNPNLYWYRQAAGRGLQLLFYSVGIGQISSEVPQNLSASRPQDRQFILSSKKLLLSDSGFYLCAWSPTGSNQPQHFGDGTRLSIL.

In regard to this clone: This CDR3 is also generated by other DNA sequences in the sample. The chain couples TRBV7-9 to TRBJ2-3, with 7 bases fitting TRBD2. With V trimmed by 2 bases and J by 1 base, 0 bases remained unmatched. CDR1 is SEHNR and CDR2 is FQNEAQ in the germline V gene (reference sequence). The CDR3 has 14 amino acids. The CDR3 here is CASSLLAGTDTQYF. CDR3 nucleotides: TGTGCCAGCAGCTTACTAGCGGGCACAGATACGCAGTATTTT.

V usage is TRBV7-3 and J usage is TRBJ2-5; TRBD2 matches 7 bases. Germline V CDR1 and CDR2: SGHTA, FQGTGA. CDR3 length equals 16 residues. V shed 0 bases and J 5 bases; nucleotides not matched to a gene: 9. The CDR3 coding sequence is TGTGCCAGCAGCTTAACGCCCAGCGGGGCTGGGGAGACCCAGTACTTC. Its protein product is CASSLTPSGAGETQYF.

Details on this clone: The same CDR3 also results from other DNA sequences found in this sample. CDR3 residues: CASSLRGASTDTQYF. The DNA for the CDR3 is TGCGCCAGCAGCTTACGGGGCGCAAGCACAGATACGCAGTATTTT. The chain uses TRBV5-1 and TRBJ2-3; D is possibly TRBD1 or TRBD2 (5 bases each). Germline V gene lookup returns CDR1 SGHRS and CDR2 YFSETQ. This CDR3 has 15 residues. V was shortened by 2 bases and J by 0 bases, with 10 bases between the two germline ends.

V usage is TRBV5-1 and J usage is TRBJ1-2; D might be TRBD1 (5 bases). CDR1 and CDR2 from the germline V gene are SGHRS and YFSETQ. The CDR3 is 15 residues long. V was pared by 0 bases and J by 6 bases, with 15 bases between. The CDR3 spells CASSLEGSRGDGYTF. CDR3 nucleotides: TGCGCCAGCAGCTTGGAAGGTTCGAGGGGCGATGGCTACACCTTC.

The chain employs TRBV7-9 and TRBJ2-1, with D perhaps matching TRBD2 (8 bases). The V and J ends lost 5 bases and 8 bases respectively, with 22 bases between them. In germline, CDR1 is SEHNR, CDR2 FQNEAQ (reference sequence). CDR3 size: 16 residues. CDR3: CASSPGGGGSRDEQFF. In DNA, the CDR3 is TGTGCCAGCAGCCCGGGAGGGGGCGGGAGTAGGGATGAGCAGTTCTTC.

This chain links TRBV5-1 with TRBJ1-5, with 8 positions matching TRBD1. V trimming: 4 bases; J trimming: 7 bases; junction bases outside the gene matches: 10. The CDR3 consists of 15 residues. Germline V gene sequence: CDR1 SGHRS, CDR2 YFSETQ. The CDR3 DNA sequence: TGCGCCAGCAGCGCCGGGACAGGACCCGGACAGCCCCAGCATTTT. Translated: CASSAGTGPGQPQHF.

This chain links TRBV29-1 with TRBJ1-1, with D hard to call. Germline CDR1 and CDR2: SQVTM and ANQGSEA. The CDR3 has 14 amino acids. Trimming removed 2 bases at V and 4 bases at J, with 14 bases between. CDR3 coding DNA: TGCAGCGTTGAAATAGCGGGAATCAGCACTGAAGCTTTCTTT. It encodes CSVEIAGISTEAFF.

The chain couples TRBV6-1 to TRBJ1-2; weak D call: TRBD1 (5 bases). The CDR3 consists of 13 residues. CDR1 and CDR2 (germline): MNHNS, SASEGT. With 0 bases removed from V and 8 bases from J, the gap between germline ends came to 10 bases. CDR3 DNA: TGTGCCAGCAGTGAAGCGGGGGGAGGCGGCTACACCTTC. Translated: CASSEAGGGGYTF.

This rearrangement joins TRBV6-6 to TRBJ1-5; D not resolved. V gave up 6 bases and J gave up 2 bases, with 8 bases separating them. The CDR3 is 13 residues long. Germline V CDR1 and CDR2: MNHNY, SVGAGI (reference sequence). The CDR3 is CASSPRGNQPQHF. CDR3 nucleotides: TGTGCCAGCAGCCCCCGCGGCAATCAGCCCCAGCATTTT.

The V and J genes are TRBV9 and TRBJ2-2, with D maybe TRBD1 (5 bases). CDR1 SGDLS and CDR2 YYNGEE come from the germline V gene. V lost 2 bases and J 4 bases, leaving 9 bases between the germline ends. The CDR3 has 14 amino acids. The CDR3 loop is CASSVQGTTGELFF. CDR3 DNA sequence: TGTGCCAGCAGCGTCCAGGGTACCACCGGGGAGCTGTTTTTT.

This chain connects TRBV4-2 to TRBJ2-7; D perhaps matches TRBD2 (5 bases). Germline V CDR1 and CDR2: LGHNA, YNFKEQ. CDR3 length: 16 residues. Deletions cut 1 base from V and 6 bases from J, with 19 bases between. CDR3 region: CASSQVSAGVFREQYF. Written as DNA, the CDR3 is TGTGCCAGCAGCCAAGTGTCGGCCGGGGTGTTTCGCGAGCAGTACTTC.

V gene TRBV5-5 combines with J gene TRBJ2-7; D might be TRBD1 (6 bases). CDR1 is SGHKS, CDR2 YYEKEE, per germline (reference sequence). V lost 3 bases and J lost 6, with 13 bases in between. The CDR3 extends over 13 amino acids. The DNA of the CDR3 is TGTGCCAGCAGCTCGTGGGGGCTAGTCGAGCAGTACTTC. This gives the protein CASSSWGLVEQYF.

The rearrangement links TRBV15 to TRBJ1-2; no definite D call. The CDR3 runs 14 residues. CDR1 is LNHNV, CDR2 YYDKDF, per germline (reference sequence). V dropped 0 bases and J dropped 5 bases, with 10 bases sitting between them. Here the CDR3 reads CATSRDIGSYGYTF. The CDR3 region has the DNA TGTGCCACCAGCAGAGATATTGGTTCTTATGGCTACACCTTC. The whole variable domain, filled in from reference TRBV15 and TRBJ1-2, reads DAMVIQNPRYQVTQFGKPVTLSCSQTLNHNVMYWYQQKSSQAPKLLFHYYDKDFNNEADTPDNFQSRRPNTSFCFLDIRSPGLGDTAMYLCATSRDIGSYGYTFGSGTRLTVV.

The CDR3, as DNA: TGTGCCAGCAGTTTATGGCCAGGACAGAATTACACAGATACGCAGTATTTT. This encodes CASSLWPGQNYTDTQYF. This rearrangement joins TRBV28 to TRBJ2-3; D is perhaps TRBD1 (6 bases). The CDR3 runs to 17 residues. CDR1 is MDHEN, CDR2 SYDVKM, per germline. Trimming cost V 0 bases and J 2 bases, with 15 bases left between them.

The chain employs TRBV6-6 and TRBJ1-1, with unresolved D. Germline values: CDR1 MNHNY, CDR2 SVGAGI (reference sequence). Trimming removed 7 bases at V and 0 bases at J, with 18 bases between. The CDR3 is 16 residues long. The CDR3 coding sequence is TGTGCCAGCACCTCAAGTTCGATTACAGTGAACACTGAAGCTTTCTTT. It specifies CASTSSSITVNTEAFF.

The V call is TRBV5-1, the J call TRBJ2-5, with 15 nucleotides matching TRBD2. V lost 5 bases and J lost 4; bases outside the gene matches: 6. From germline, CDR1 is SGHRS and CDR2 YFSETQ. The CDR3 has 16 amino acids. Written as DNA, the CDR3 is TGCGCCAGCAGTAACCTGGGACTAGCGGGAGGAGAGACCCAGTACTTC. Amino acid sequence: CASSNLGLAGGETQYF.

This rearrangement joins TRBV7-9 to TRBJ1-4; 9 nucleotides align to TRBD1. The CDR3 is 15 residues long. The trim removed 5 bases at V and 3 bases at J, leaving 4 bases unmatched. The germline V gene has CDR1 SEHNR and CDR2 FQNEAQ (reference sequence). The CDR3 nucleotides read TGTGCCAGCAGCGCAGGACAGGGGCCTAATGAAAAACTGTTTTTT. Its translation is CASSAGQGPNEKLFF.